These T cell receptor beta chains were read from a single sample in a study of graft-versus-host responses after intestinal transplantation. Here immunoSEQ multiplex PCR was the method, and the copy in TCRdb shows in-frame clones only, minus some. The repertoire holds about 7,000 clones, with around a third as singletons. The material was alloreactive CD8+ T cells from a mixed lymphocyte reaction culture, obtained before transplantation. Source of these receptors: a human patient who was an organ donor for intestinal transplantation. Both conserved end residues are part of each CDR3. Each record gives: J gene, V gene, D gene, clone size, CDR3 protein, CDR3 DNA. D genes are given only for firm matches. A clone size is listed for some rows: how often the clone was seen (once, few, many), or a class if it is expanded.

>TRBJ2-4|TRBV5-1|TRBD1|NA
CASSSGTGKNIQYF
TGCGCCAGCAGCTCCGGGACAGGGAAAAACATTCAGTACTTC
>TRBJ2-7|TRBV5-8|TRBD2|NA
CASSQVRGGAYEQYF
TGTGCCAGCAGCCAAGTCCGCGGGGGGGCTTACGAGCAGTACTTC
>TRBJ1-1|TRBV10-3|NA|NA
CAISESAGPKAFF
TGTGCCATCAGTGAGTCGGCAGGGCCTAAAGCTTTCTTT
>TRBJ2-3|TRBV5-4|NA|NA
CASSLVGRSSSTDTQYF
TGTGCCAGCAGCTTGGTCGGGCGGTCCTCTAGCACAGATACGCAGTATTTT
>TRBJ1-1|TRBV5-6|NA|medium-sized
CASSLEGWGQPNTEAFF
TGTGCCAGCAGCTTGGAAGGTTGGGGCCAGCCGAACACTGAAGCTTTCTTT
>TRBJ2-7|TRBV7-2|TRBD1|many
CASSLGTGGIYEQYF
TGTGCCAGCAGCTTAGGGACAGGGGGAATCTACGAGCAGTACTTC
>TRBJ2-7|TRBV5-6|NA|NA
CASSLGGLLSYEQYF
TGTGCCAGCAGCTTGGGGGGGTTGCTCTCCTACGAGCAGTACTTC
>TRBJ1-2|TRBV7-2|NA|few
CASSLDLQGGYGYTF
TGTGCCAGCAGCTTAGATCTGCAGGGAGGCTATGGCTACACCTTC
>TRBJ1-1|TRBV4-3|NA|NA
CASSQGSSNTEAFF
TGCGCCAGCAGCCAAGGCTCCAGTAACACTGAAGCTTTCTTT
>TRBJ1-1|TRBV7-6|TRBD1|NA
CASSPTGTDEAFF
TGTGCCAGCAGCCCCACCGGGACAGATGAAGCTTTCTTT
>TRBJ2-5|TRBV11-2|NA|few
CASSLGPPEWAQYF
TGTGCCAGCAGCTTAGGTCCCCCAGAGTGGGCCCAGTACTTC
>TRBJ1-4|TRBV6-4|NA|few
CASSGIDCANEKLFF
TGTGCCAGCAGTGGAATCGATTGTGCTAATGAAAAACTGTTTTTT